The clone carrying this TCR beta chain has ten or more counts. This entry belongs to a study of early T cells in non-severe SARS-CoV-2 infection. Trimming took 2 bases from V and 5 from J, leaving 9 bases between them. Germline V gene sequence: CDR1 MNHNY, CDR2 SVGAGI (reference sequence). The CDR3 is 14 amino acids. In the library, individual cDNA molecules carried attached unique molecular identifiers. TCRdb used MiXCR to reprocess the 5' RACE reads, holding one entry per CDR3 protein. This repertoire shows about 34,000 distinct CDR3 sequences, 5% to 6.5% found once; its top ten account for around 7%.

The J gene is TRBJ1-4, the V gene TRBV6-6; D unclear. The sample taken for sequencing was whole blood. The TCR sequence derives from an adult who was a healthcare worker with PCR-confirmed SARS-CoV-2 infection or an uninfected control (not recorded which). DNA of the CDR3: TGTGCCAGCAGTTACGCGGGGAGGAATGAAAAACTGTTTTTT. Amino acids: CASSYAGRNEKLFF.